Presented here are 18 T cell receptor beta chains from one specimen sequenced in a study of identical twins. Each CDR3 protein gets one entry after TCRdb re-called the 5' RACE reads with MiXCR. The table shows 350,000 or so distinct CDR3 sequences, with around 9% occurring only once. Sequenced sample: naive T cells sorted from blood. These receptors all stem from a woman aged 50 to 60 in good health.

The chain combines TRBV7-8 with TRBJ1-2, with 9 bases fitting TRBD1. This CDR3 has 15 residues. CDR1 is SGHVS, CDR2 FQNEAQ, per germline. Trimming cost V 4 bases and J 8 bases; bases outside gene matches: 11. In nucleotides, the CDR3 is TGTGCCAGCAGCTACCGGGACAGGGTCAAAGGAGGCTACACCTTC. Translated, it gives CASSYRDRVKGGYTF.

This clonotype was counted between two and nine times. The chain recombines TRBV2 with TRBJ1-4; unclear D gene. This CDR3 spans 14 amino acids. The germline V gene has CDR1 SNHLY and CDR2 FYNNEI. V lost 4 bases and J lost 8, with 14 bases in between. CDR3 DNA sequence: TGTGCCAGCAGTGCTGGAGGTGGACCCGAAAAACTGTTTTTT. It yields the protein CASSAGGGPEKLFF.

Comments on this clonotype: A much larger clonotype is one base distant, so this may be a read error. The chain couples TRBV5-1 to TRBJ2-7; 7 bases map to TRBD2. V trimming: 4 bases; J trimming: 2 bases; junction bases outside the gene matches: 9. The CDR3 runs 15 residues. Germline lookup yields CDR1 SGHRS and CDR2 YFSETQ. The CDR3, as DNA: TGCGCCAGCAGCCCAACTAGCGACCGAGCCTACGAGCAGTACTTC. This codes for CASSPTSDRAYEQYF.

The genes are TRBV27 and TRBJ2-7; perhaps D is TRBD1 or TRBD2 (5 bases each). CDR1 MNHEY and CDR2 SMNVEV come from the germline V gene (reference sequence). Trimming removed 2 bases at V and 12 bases at J, with 14 bases between. This CDR3 has 12 residues. This CDR3 reads CASSLGGRDRYF. The CDR3 DNA is TGTGCCAGCAGTTTAGGAGGCAGGGATCGGTACTTC.

Ten or more counts support this clonotype. In DNA, the CDR3 is TGTGCCAGCAGTTACGGGGGACTGGTAGCTTTCTTT. As protein: CASSYGGLVAFF. The chain couples TRBV6-6 to TRBJ1-1; D perhaps matches TRBD1 (5 bases). V was trimmed by 2 bases and J by 10 bases, leaving 11 bases between them. The CDR3 spans 12 residues. Germline V gives CDR1 MNHNY, CDR2 SVGAGI (reference sequence).

This clonotype was detected only a few times. V usage is TRBV6-5 and J usage is TRBJ2-3, with D maybe TRBD2 (5 bases). The V end was cut by 6 bases, the J end by 5 bases, with 18 bases between. There are 15 residues in the CDR3. Germline CDR1 and CDR2: MNHEY and SVGAGI. The CDR3 coding sequence is TGTGCCAGCAGCTTCACCTCGGGGAAGCGAGATACGCAGTATTTT. This encodes CASSFTSGKRDTQYF.

There are many counts of this clonotype. This chain connects TRBV7-9 to TRBJ1-1; the D is unclear. This CDR3 region has 13 residues. Trimming took off 8 bases at V and 3 bases at J, with 13 bases between the two ends. The germline V gene has CDR1 SEHNR and CDR2 FQNEAQ (reference sequence). The chain's CDR3 is CASAMPGYTEAFF. The CDR3 DNA is TGTGCCAGCGCAATGCCTGGGTACACTGAAGCTTTCTTT.

The chain recombines TRBV19 with TRBJ1-5; D is unresolved. The V and J ends lost 5 bases and 4 bases respectively, with 12 bases between them. In germline, CDR1 is LNHDA, CDR2 SQIVND (reference sequence). This CDR3 is built from 14 residues. The CDR3 DNA sequence: TGTGCCAGTAGTGTGACGGGCTATAATCAGCCCCAGCATTTT. This sequence encodes CASSVTGYNQPQHF.

This clonotype was detected only a few times. The rearrangement links TRBV10-3 to TRBJ2-7; 9 bases are a match to TRBD2. The junction had 0 bases not matched to a gene; V was cut back by 4 bases and J by 5 bases. CDR1 ENHRY and CDR2 SYGVKD come from the germline V gene. CDR3 size: 12 residues. CDR3: CAISASGDEQYF. The CDR3, as DNA: TGTGCCATCAGTGCTAGCGGGGACGAGCAGTACTTC.

This clonotype was seen only a few times. The J gene is TRBJ1-1, the V gene TRBV4-1, with D unclear. In germline, CDR1 is MGHRA, CDR2 YSYEKL. The V end lost 0 bases, the J end lost 0 bases, and 11 bases lay between the germline ends. CDR3 length: 16 residues. The CDR3 DNA sequence: TGCGCCAGCAGCCAAGAGTTACCAGTCATGAACACTGAAGCTTTCTTT. Its translation: CASSQELPVMNTEAFF.

V usage is TRBV4-1 and J usage is TRBJ2-3; possible D gene TRBD1, 5 bases. The CDR3 totals 16 residues. Trimming took off 0 bases at V and 2 bases at J, with 12 bases between the two ends. Germline CDR1 and CDR2: MGHRA and YSYEKL. CDR3 sequence (DNA): TGCGCCAGCAGCCAAGAGGGAACAGGTTCCACAGATACGCAGTATTTT. Its translation is CASSQEGTGSTDTQYF.

This clonotype has more than one count but fewer than ten. The chain combines TRBV5-1 with TRBJ2-3; 8 positions agree with TRBD2. Trimming cost V 2 bases and J 5 bases; bases outside gene matches: 7. From germline, CDR1 is SGHRS and CDR2 YFSETQ. There are 15 residues in the CDR3. The CDR3 loop is CASSLTGGPGDTQYF. DNA of the CDR3: TGCGCCAGCAGCTTAACGGGAGGGCCTGGAGATACGCAGTATTTT. The whole variable domain, remainder taken from reference TRBV5-1 and TRBJ2-3, is KAGVTQTPRYLIKTRGQQVTLSCSPISGHRSVSWYQQTPGQGLQFLFEYFSETQRNKGNFPGRFSGRQFSNSRSEMNVSTLELGDSALYLCASSLTGGPGDTQYFGPGTRLTVL.

The V and J genes are TRBV3-1 and TRBJ2-2, with 11 bases aligning to TRBD2. The CDR3 contains 19 residues. Looked up from germline, CDR1 is LGHDT and CDR2 is YNNKEL (reference sequence). V was clipped by 0 bases and J by 0 bases; unmatched bases: 6. CDR3 nucleotide sequence: TGTGCCAGCAGCCAAGATCCTAGCGGGAGGTTCGCGAACACCGGGGAGCTGTTTTTT. This sequence encodes CASSQDPSGRFANTGELFF.

J is TRBJ1-2 and V is TRBV5-1; possible D gene TRBD1, 5 bases. CDR3 length equals 15 residues. V lost 4 bases, J lost 5 bases, and 18 bases lay in between. Germline CDR1 reads SGHRS; CDR2 reads YFSETQ. CDR3 protein: CASSPRRDGQYGYTF. CDR3 DNA sequence: TGCGCCAGCAGCCCACGGAGGGACGGACAATATGGCTACACCTTC.

This clonotype was observed a handful of times. The chain couples TRBV4-2 to TRBJ2-5, with 8 positions matching TRBD2. The CDR3 consists of 16 residues. Per the germline V gene, CDR1 is LGHNA and CDR2 is YNFKEQ. Trimming at V came to 0 bases and at J to 5 bases, leaving 8 bases not matched to a gene. Here the CDR3 DNA reads TGTGCCAGCAGCCAAGATACTCGGCGGGAGGTGGAGACCCAGTACTTC. Translated, it gives CASSQDTRREVETQYF.

The rearrangement links TRBV2 to TRBJ2-7; 9 nucleotides align to TRBD1. The CDR3 contains 14 residues. Germline CDR1 is SNHLY and CDR2 is FYNNEI. V was pared by 5 bases and J by 12 bases, with 14 bases of the junction left unmatched. The DNA for the CDR3 is TGTGCCAGCAGTCTCTCCGGGACAGGGACACCCGGGTACGTC. This codes for CASSLSGTGTPGYV.

This clonotype was observed a handful of times. The chain employs TRBV5-1 and TRBJ1-2; D is undetermined. V was shortened by 0 bases and J by 0 bases, with 9 bases between the two germline ends. The length of the CDR3 is 15 residues. From germline, CDR1 is SGHRS and CDR2 YFSETQ. CDR3 nucleotides: TGCGCCAGCAGCTTGGACAACCTAGCTAACTATGGCTACACCTTC. Translating gives CASSLDNLANYGYTF.

This clonotype was detected ten times or more. The chain joins TRBV20-1 to TRBJ2-2; no clear D. V gave up 0 bases and J gave up 0 bases, with 11 bases separating them. Germline V gene lookup returns CDR1 DFQATT and CDR2 SNEGSKA (reference sequence). The CDR3 extends over 16 amino acids. CDR3 residues: CSARDPRAANTGELFF. Written as DNA, the CDR3 is TGCAGTGCTAGAGATCCCCGGGCCGCGAACACCGGGGAGCTGTTTTTT.